The T cell receptor (beta chain) described here comes from a study of CD8 T cells in ankylosing spondylitis. Each TCR beta library was made by quantitative 5'-RACE that incorporated molecular barcodes. TCRdb reprocessed the 5' RACE reads with MiXCR, giving one entry per CDR3 protein. This table holds 250,000 or so distinct CDR3 sequences, more than 20% found once. Germline CDR1 and CDR2: SGHRS and YFSETQ. Trimming left V 4 bases short and J 4 bases short, with 8 bases between. The CDR3 consists of 13 residues. Study-wide points: For ankylosing spondylitis blood, a TCR beta motif of about eight highly homologous variants appeared characteristic. Clones linked to disease, bearing a CD8+ phenotype, were relatively rare in peripheral blood.

This clonotype was observed at least ten times. Its target is not known. Sequenced input: blood, either unsorted or a sorted T cell fraction (not recorded which). The gene calls are TRBV5-1 and TRBJ1-4; a weak D match, TRBD1 (5 bases). The clonotype originates from a male donor with ankylosing spondylitis or in good health (not recorded which). DNA of the CDR3: TGCGCCAGCAGCACAGGACGTAATGAAAAACTGTTTTTT. This sequence encodes CASSTGRNEKLFF.